This record concerns one T cell receptor (beta chain) sequence. These data belong to a study of blood T cell repertoires in COVID-19. Study background: Nucleic acid was either cDNA or gDNA, and it came from T cells, B-cell-depleted T cells, or PBMCs.

V lost 6 bases and J lost 7, with 19 bases in between. The CDR3 is 14 amino acids. Germline V gene sequence: CDR1 SNHLY, CDR2 FYNNEI. In the authors' methods: Estimation of nucleated cell counts was performed using reference gene primer amplification. The protocol was immunoSEQ multiplex PCR, while the TCRdb copy is restricted to in-frame clones and leaves out a portion. V and J calls and clone size are given by that table; D and trimming were obtained from the DNA. The sample lists about 250,000 clones, almost 85% seen once, with about 5.1% in the top ten. The rearrangement links TRBV2 to TRBJ2-7; D remains unclear. Sequencing used peripheral blood. The sequence came from a man aged 50-59 years with active or convalescent COVID-19. CDR3 amino acids: CASSPSPSAREQYF. CDR3 nucleotide sequence: TGTGCCAGCAGCCCTAGTCCCTCAGCTCGGGAGCAGTACTTC.